This T cell receptor (beta chain) was captured in a study of CD8 T cells in ankylosing spondylitis. Each CDR3 protein is one row after TCRdb ran MiXCR on the 5' RACE reads. This table holds approximately 220,000 distinct CDR3 sequences, over 9.5% found once. Per germline, CDR1 SGHTA and CDR2 FQGTGA. The CDR3 spans 20 residues. Trimming took off 0 bases at V and 8 bases at J, with 31 bases between the two ends. This receptor was obtained from a male donor with ankylosing spondylitis or in good health (not recorded which). J is TRBJ1-2 and V is TRBV7-3, with D possibly matching TRBD1 (5 bases). The sequenced sample consisted of blood, either unsorted or a sorted T cell fraction (not recorded which). The CDR3 loop reads CASSLTTRQLQDTSRRGYTF. As DNA, the CDR3 is TGTGCCAGCAGCTTAACTACACGCCAACTCCAGGACACATCGCGGAGGGGCTACACCTTC.